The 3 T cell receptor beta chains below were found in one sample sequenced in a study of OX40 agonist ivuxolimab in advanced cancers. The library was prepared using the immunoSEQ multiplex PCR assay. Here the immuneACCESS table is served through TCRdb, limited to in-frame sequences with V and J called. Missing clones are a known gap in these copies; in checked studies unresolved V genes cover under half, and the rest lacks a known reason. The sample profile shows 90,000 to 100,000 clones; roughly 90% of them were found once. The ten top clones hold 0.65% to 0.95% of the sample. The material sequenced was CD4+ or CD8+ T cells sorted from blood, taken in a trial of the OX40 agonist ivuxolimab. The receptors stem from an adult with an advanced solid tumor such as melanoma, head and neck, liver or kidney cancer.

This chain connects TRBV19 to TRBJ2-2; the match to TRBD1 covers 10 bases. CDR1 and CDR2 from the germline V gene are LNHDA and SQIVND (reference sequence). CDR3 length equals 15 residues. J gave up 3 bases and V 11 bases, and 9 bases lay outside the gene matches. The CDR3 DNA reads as TGTGCCGTCGGGGGGACAGGGGATGACACCGGGGAGCTGTTTTTT. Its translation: CAVGGTGDDTGELFF. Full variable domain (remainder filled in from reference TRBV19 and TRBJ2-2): DGGITQSPKYLFRKEGQNVTLSCEQNLNHDAMYWYRQDPGQGLRLIYYSQIVNDFQKGDIAEGYSVSREKKESFPLTVTSAQKNPTAFYLCAVGGTGDDTGELFFGEGSRLTVL.

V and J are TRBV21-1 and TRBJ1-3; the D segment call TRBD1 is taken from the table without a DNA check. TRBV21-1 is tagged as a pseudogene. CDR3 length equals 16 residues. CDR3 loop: CASSPPGGRTGNTIYF. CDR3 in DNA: TGTGCCAGCAGCCCGCCAGGGGGTCGAACTGGAAACACCATATATTTT.

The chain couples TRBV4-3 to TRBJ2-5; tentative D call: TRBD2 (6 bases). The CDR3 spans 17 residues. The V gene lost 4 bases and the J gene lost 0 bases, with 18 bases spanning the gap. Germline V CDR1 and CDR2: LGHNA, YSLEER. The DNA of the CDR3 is TGCGCCAGCAGCCTAAATCCCGGGACTTTAAACCAAGAGACCCAGTACTTC. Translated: CASSLNPGTLNQETQYF.